This is a list of T cell receptor beta chains from one sample in a study of breast tumors, draining lymph nodes, adjacent tissues. Using its own MiXCR run on the multiplex PCR reads, TCRdb lists one record per CDR3 protein. Of 130,000 or so distinct CDR3 sequences listed, less than 35% are singletons. Sequencing input: axillary lymph node tissue. These receptors all stem from a female donor with breast cancer. Some clones in this sample may be carry-over from other donors' samples. The CDR3 runs from the conserved cysteine through the conserved F or W. The order of the fields is D gene, V gene, clone size, J gene, CDR3 DNA, CDR3 protein. D genes are given only for firm matches. The size of a clone is reported for some rows only, either as once, few or many, or as a class for expanded clones.

d_gene: -
v_gene: TRBV27
abundance: once
j_gene: TRBJ2-1
CDR3nt: TGTGCCAGCAGTGAACGCCCGGGATCTCGGTGGGCCCGCGAGCAGTTCTTC
CDR3aa: CASSERPGSRWAREQFF

d_gene: -
v_gene: TRBV20-1
abundance: -
j_gene: TRBJ1-5
CDR3nt: TGCAGTGCTAGTATCGGGGAGGGGAACAATCAGCCCCAGCATTTT
CDR3aa: CSASIGEGNNQPQHF

d_gene: -
v_gene: TRBV10-3
abundance: many
j_gene: TRBJ1-5
CDR3nt: TGTGCCATCAGTGAGAAGGGCAGCGGCGTTGATAGCAATCAGCCCCAGCATTTT
CDR3aa: CAISEKGSGVDSNQPQHF

d_gene: TRBD1
v_gene: TRBV6-5
abundance: many
j_gene: TRBJ2-7
CDR3nt: TGTGCCAGCAGTTACTCTCACCTGGGACAGGCCGGCCTAAGCGAGCAGTACTTC
CDR3aa: CASSYSHLGQAGLSEQYF

d_gene: -
v_gene: TRBV19
abundance: -
j_gene: TRBJ2-4
CDR3nt: TGTGCCAGTAGTATGGGGCGGGATTTACGGGCCAAAAACATTCAGTACTTC
CDR3aa: CASSMGRDLRAKNIQYF

d_gene: TRBD1
v_gene: TRBV4-3
abundance: -
j_gene: TRBJ2-7
CDR3nt: TGCGCCAGCAGCACACCCGGGACAGGGCACTCCTACGAGCAGTACTTC
CDR3aa: CASSTPGTGHSYEQYF

d_gene: -
v_gene: TRBV28
abundance: many
j_gene: TRBJ1-3
CDR3nt: TGTGCCAGCAGTTTACGTACTTCTGGAAACACCATATATTTT
CDR3aa: CASSLRTSGNTIYF

d_gene: TRBD1
v_gene: TRBV15
abundance: many
j_gene: TRBJ2-2
CDR3nt: TGTGCCACCAACCCCACAGGGGGCACCGGGGAGCTGTTTTTT
CDR3aa: CATNPTGGTGELFF

d_gene: -
v_gene: TRBV7-2
abundance: many
j_gene: TRBJ1-3
CDR3nt: TGTGCCAGCAGCTTATATTTGGGGATCTCTGGAAACACCATATATTTT
CDR3aa: CASSLYLGISGNTIYF

d_gene: TRBD2
v_gene: TRBV5-8
abundance: many
j_gene: TRBJ2-7
CDR3nt: TGTGCCAGCAGCTGGTGGGCGGGGGGGCCGTACGAGCAGTACTTC
CDR3aa: CASSWWAGGPYEQYF

d_gene: -
v_gene: TRBV3-1
abundance: many
j_gene: TRBJ2-1
CDR3nt: TGTGCCAGCAGCCAACATAGGACCAGCAACAATGAGCAGTTCTTC
CDR3aa: CASSQHRTSNNEQFF

d_gene: -
v_gene: TRBV6-6
abundance: many
j_gene: TRBJ1-5
CDR3nt: TGTGCCAGCAGTCACTCCGGGAATCAGCCCCAGCATTTT
CDR3aa: CASSHSGNQPQHF

d_gene: TRBD1
v_gene: TRBV5-8
abundance: many
j_gene: TRBJ1-6
CDR3nt: TGTGCCAGCAGCCCCGGGACAGGGACTTCACCCCTCCACTTT
CDR3aa: CASSPGTGTSPLHF

d_gene: -
v_gene: TRBV13
abundance: many
j_gene: TRBJ2-5
CDR3nt: TGTGCCAGCAGCCCGCCCAGGACGCCAGGGACCCAGTACTTC
CDR3aa: CASSPPRTPGTQYF

d_gene: TRBD2
v_gene: TRBV20-1
abundance: -
j_gene: TRBJ2-5
CDR3nt: TGCAGTGCTATACAGCGGGGGGGAAGGGAGACCCAGTACTTC
CDR3aa: CSAIQRGGRETQYF

d_gene: -
v_gene: TRBV30
abundance: many
j_gene: TRBJ2-2
CDR3nt: TGTGCCTGGAGTGTACGGCGGGGGCACACCGGGGAGCTGTTTTTT
CDR3aa: CAWSVRRGHTGELFF

d_gene: TRBD2
v_gene: TRBV6-6
abundance: many
j_gene: TRBJ2-3
CDR3nt: TGTGCCAGCAGAGCGGGGGCCCGGGGGGATACGCAGTATTTT
CDR3aa: CASRAGARGDTQYF

d_gene: -
v_gene: TRBV29-1
abundance: many
j_gene: TRBJ1-4
CDR3nt: TGCAGCGTCCCGGCGGCAGGGGATGATAAGGAAAAACTGTTTTTT
CDR3aa: CSVPAAGDDKEKLFF

d_gene: -
v_gene: TRBV20-1
abundance: -
j_gene: TRBJ2-1
CDR3nt: TGCAGTGCAAATCCAACCGTGGGTGGCGCGGAGCTGTTCTTC
CDR3aa: CSANPTVGGAELFF

d_gene: -
v_gene: TRBV24-1
abundance: -
j_gene: TRBJ2-1
CDR3nt: TGCGCCACCAGTGCTAGAGACAACAATGAGCAGTTCTTC
CDR3aa: CATSARDNNEQFF

d_gene: -
v_gene: TRBV15
abundance: -
j_gene: TRBJ2-3
CDR3nt: TGTGCCACCAGCACAGGCCTAACTAGCACAGATACGCAGTATTTT
CDR3aa: CATSTGLTSTDTQYF

d_gene: TRBD2
v_gene: TRBV18
abundance: -
j_gene: TRBJ2-1
CDR3nt: TGTGCCAGCTCACCGGGCGGGGGATCAAGCTCCTACAATGAGCAGTTCTTC
CDR3aa: CASSPGGGSSSYNEQFF

d_gene: TRBD2
v_gene: TRBV9
abundance: many
j_gene: TRBJ2-1
CDR3nt: TGTGCCAGCAGCGTGGCGGCTAGCGGGGGGGCCCATGGTGAGCAGTTCTTC
CDR3aa: CASSVAASGGAHGEQFF

d_gene: TRBD2
v_gene: TRBV9
abundance: many
j_gene: TRBJ2-3
CDR3nt: TGTGCCAGCAGCTCCTCGGAAGGGACTAGCGACACAGATACGCAGTATTTT
CDR3aa: CASSSSEGTSDTDTQYF

d_gene: -
v_gene: TRBV10-3
abundance: many
j_gene: TRBJ1-3
CDR3nt: TGTGCCATCAGTGAGTCGTGGCAGGGAGACACCATATATTTT
CDR3aa: CAISESWQGDTIYF

d_gene: -
v_gene: TRBV20-1
abundance: -
j_gene: TRBJ2-1
CDR3nt: TGCAGTGTCTGGCCATCGGGGGCCGACTACGATGAGCAGTTCTTC
CDR3aa: CSVWPSGADYDEQFF

d_gene: -
v_gene: TRBV18
abundance: few
j_gene: TRBJ2-3
CDR3nt: TGTGCCAGCTCACTCGCTCAGGGCCGGGAAATTGGCACAGATACGCAGTATTTT
CDR3aa: CASSLAQGREIGTDTQYF

d_gene: -
v_gene: TRBV12-3/TRBV12-4
abundance: many
j_gene: TRBJ1-2
CDR3nt: TGTGCCAGCAGTTTCCAGCCTAACTATGGCTACACCTTC
CDR3aa: CASSFQPNYGYTF

d_gene: -
v_gene: TRBV11-2
abundance: -
j_gene: TRBJ2-5
CDR3nt: TGTGCCAGCAGCTCGACCCCAGGGAACCAAGAGACCCAGTACTTC
CDR3aa: CASSSTPGNQETQYF

d_gene: TRBD1
v_gene: TRBV7-8
abundance: -
j_gene: TRBJ1-4
CDR3nt: TGTGCCAGCAGCTACAACAGGGGAACTAATGAAAAACTGCTTTTT
CDR3aa: CASSYNRGTNEKLLF

d_gene: TRBD1
v_gene: TRBV18
abundance: -
j_gene: TRBJ2-1
CDR3nt: TGTGCCAGCCAGTTTTATAGGACAGGGCCCAATGCGGACAATGAGCAGTTCTTC
CDR3aa: CASQFYRTGPNADNEQFF

d_gene: -
v_gene: TRBV7-2
abundance: few
j_gene: TRBJ1-1
CDR3nt: TGTGCCAGCAGCTTAGAACCCCTCACTGAAGCTTTCTTT
CDR3aa: CASSLEPLTEAFF

d_gene: -
v_gene: TRBV18
abundance: few
j_gene: TRBJ1-6
CDR3nt: TGTGCCAGCTCACCTTATAATTCACCCCTCCACTTT
CDR3aa: CASSPYNSPLHF

d_gene: -
v_gene: TRBV9
abundance: -
j_gene: TRBJ1-5
CDR3nt: TGTGCCAGCAGCGTAGGGCTCCTGCAGGGTCAGCCCCCGCATTTT
CDR3aa: CASSVGLLQGQPPHF

d_gene: -
v_gene: TRBV20-1
abundance: many
j_gene: TRBJ2-1
CDR3nt: TGCAGTGCTAGACAGGGCCCGAACCCCTACAATGAGCAGTTCTTC
CDR3aa: CSARQGPNPYNEQFF

d_gene: -
v_gene: TRBV2
abundance: many
j_gene: TRBJ2-6
CDR3nt: TGTGCCAGCAGCTTAAAATCCGGGACGGTTAGCTCTGGGGCCAACGTCCTGACTTTC
CDR3aa: CASSLKSGTVSSGANVLTF

d_gene: TRBD1
v_gene: TRBV6-2/TRBV6-3
abundance: few
j_gene: TRBJ2-5
CDR3nt: TGTGCCAGCAGTCCACCGGGACAGGTGATGAGGACCCAGTACTTC
CDR3aa: CASSPPGQVMRTQYF

d_gene: -
v_gene: TRBV28
abundance: many
j_gene: TRBJ1-5
CDR3nt: TGTGCCAGCAGCGACCCGGGACAAACAAATCAGCCCCAGCATTTT
CDR3aa: CASSDPGQTNQPQHF

d_gene: -
v_gene: TRBV7-9
abundance: many
j_gene: TRBJ1-5
CDR3nt: TGTGCCAGCAGCATGTTCTTAGGCAGCAATCAGCCCCAGCATTTT
CDR3aa: CASSMFLGSNQPQHF

d_gene: TRBD1
v_gene: TRBV12-3/TRBV12-4
abundance: -
j_gene: TRBJ1-1
CDR3nt: TGTGCCAGCGTTGGACAGGGGGCGAGCACTGAAGCTTTCTTT
CDR3aa: CASVGQGASTEAFF

d_gene: TRBD1
v_gene: TRBV13
abundance: -
j_gene: TRBJ2-5
CDR3nt: TGTGCCAGCAGCCCGCCCGGGACAGGGGGCGGGGAGACCCAGTACTTC
CDR3aa: CASSPPGTGGGETQYF

d_gene: TRBD1
v_gene: TRBV7-2
abundance: many
j_gene: TRBJ1-3
CDR3nt: TGTGCCAGCAGCTTTCCCGGACAGGGGGCAGAGAGGTGGTTT
CDR3aa: CASSFPGQGAERWF

d_gene: -
v_gene: TRBV4-3
abundance: many
j_gene: TRBJ2-3
CDR3nt: TGCGCCAGCAGCCCTAGCCAGGGTAATACGCAGTATTTT
CDR3aa: CASSPSQGNTQYF

d_gene: -
v_gene: TRBV6-2/TRBV6-3
abundance: once
j_gene: TRBJ1-6
CDR3nt: TGTGCCAACAGTCTAGCCCCCAGAAATTCACCCCTCCACTTT
CDR3aa: CANSLAPRNSPLHF

d_gene: TRBD2
v_gene: TRBV5-1
abundance: many
j_gene: TRBJ2-5
CDR3nt: TGCGCCAGCGGTCGAGCGGGGGGTCAAGACACCCAGTACTTC
CDR3aa: CASGRAGGQDTQYF

d_gene: TRBD1
v_gene: TRBV27
abundance: many
j_gene: TRBJ1-6
CDR3nt: TGTGCCAGCCGGACAGGGGGCGGACGTTCACCCCTCCACTTT
CDR3aa: CASRTGGGRSPLHF

d_gene: -
v_gene: TRBV2
abundance: once
j_gene: TRBJ2-1
CDR3nt: TGTGCCAGCAGTGAAAAGGAGGCGTCCTACAATGAGCAGTTCTTC
CDR3aa: CASSEKEASYNEQFF

d_gene: -
v_gene: TRBV7-9
abundance: -
j_gene: TRBJ2-7
CDR3nt: TGTGCCAGCAGTGACCGGGGGTCCCACGAGCAGTACTTC
CDR3aa: CASSDRGSHEQYF

d_gene: -
v_gene: TRBV6-5
abundance: -
j_gene: TRBJ2-5
CDR3nt: TGTGCCAGCAGTTTAACTAAGGACGGTCGACAAGAGACCCAGTCCTTC
CDR3aa: CASSLTKDGRQETQSF

d_gene: TRBD2
v_gene: TRBV20-1
abundance: -
j_gene: TRBJ2-1
CDR3nt: TGCAGTGCTCCTCCGGCGGGGGGTGGGCCGTTCTTC
CDR3aa: CSAPPAGGGPFF

d_gene: -
v_gene: TRBV7-7
abundance: -
j_gene: TRBJ1-4
CDR3nt: TGTGCTAGCAGCCCCGGACCCGATGAGAAACTGGTTTTT
CDR3aa: CASSPGPDEKLVF